These 22 T cell receptor beta chains originate from one sample sequenced in a study of shared clonotypes between healthy human individuals. Sequencing used immunoSEQ multiplex PCR; TCRdb keeps in-frame clones, though not all of them. The table shows about 980,000 clones, with about 80% occurring only once. The sample comprised memory CD4+ T cells sorted from blood. The subset: CD45RA-negative fraction. Source of these receptors: a man aged 18 to 29 in good health.

The sample holds a few counts of this clone. The genes are TRBV6-7 and TRBJ2-3, with D perhaps TRBD2 (6 bases). TRBV6-7 is recorded as an ORF, its role being uncertain. This CDR3 contains 16 residues. V was clipped by 5 bases and J by 3 bases, with 18 bases between them. CDR3: CASSRSAGPKTDTQYF. The CDR3, as DNA: TGTGCCAGCAGTCGCTCGGCGGGGCCGAAGACAGATACGCAGTATTTT.

Comments on this clone: Its ends do not fully match the called genes, so a read error is possible. The chain is built from TRBV7-7 and TRBJ2-3, with a weak D call TRBD1 (6 bases). Germline CDR1 reads SSHAT; CDR2 reads FNYEAQ (reference sequence). The length of the CDR3 is 14 residues. The CDR3 spells CASSSDRPTDTQYF. CDR3 sequence (DNA): TGTGCTAGCAGCTCGGACAGACCCACAGATACGCAGTATTTT.

The V call is TRBV25-1, the J call TRBJ2-7; D possibly matches TRBD1 or TRBD2 (5 bases each). V gave up 5 bases and J gave up 5 bases, with 10 bases separating them. Germline CDR1 MGHDK, CDR2 SYGVNS. This CDR3 has 12 residues. The CDR3 sequence is CASSWGSNEQYF. Here the CDR3 DNA reads TGTGCCAGCAGTTGGGGGTCCAACGAGCAGTACTTC.

V usage is TRBV15 and J usage is TRBJ2-7; TRBD1 or TRBD2 may be the D gene (6 bases each). Looked up from germline, CDR1 is LNHNV and CDR2 is YYDKDF (reference sequence). The CDR3 consists of 16 residues. Deletions cut 0 bases from V and 6 bases from J, with 18 bases between. As DNA, the CDR3 is TGTGCCACCAGCAGAGATCATCCGGGGGCCTCTCCCGAGCAGTACTTC. Amino acids: CATSRDHPGASPEQYF.

The J gene is TRBJ1-1, the V gene TRBV10-3; 8 bases map to TRBD1. Trimming cost V 3 bases and J 0 bases; bases outside gene matches: 3. Germline CDR1 reads ENHRY; CDR2 reads SYGVKD. This CDR3 has 15 residues. CDR3 DNA: TGTGCCATCAGTGACTCAGGGGGCATGAACACTGAAGCTTTCTTT. It codes for CAISDSGGMNTEAFF.

A few counts support this clone. The chain couples TRBV2 to TRBJ2-7; D remains ambiguous. V lost 3 bases to trimming and J lost 7 bases, with 13 bases between them. Germline CDR1 reads SNHLY; CDR2 reads FYNNEI. This CDR3 has 13 residues. In DNA, the CDR3 is TGTGCCAGCAGTGAGGCAGCCCCTACGGAGCAGTACTTC. Translated, it gives CASSEAAPTEQYF.

The chain employs TRBV19 and TRBJ2-7, with D unclear. Germline V gives CDR1 LNHDA, CDR2 SQIVND (reference sequence). Trimming stripped 6 bases from V and 5 bases from J, with 17 bases between. The CDR3 has 14 amino acids. The CDR3, as DNA: TGTGCCAGTAGAGCCCCCCCAGCTCTCAACGAGCAGTACTTC. This gives the protein CASRAPPALNEQYF.

The chain employs TRBV4-1 and TRBJ2-3, with 12 nucleotides matching TRBD2. Germline CDR1 MGHRA, CDR2 YSYEKL. The junction had 10 bases not matched to a gene; V was cut back by 7 bases and J by 2 bases. This CDR3 has 17 residues. CDR3 protein: CASTTSGGPGSTDTQYF. CDR3 DNA: TGCGCCAGCACGACTAGCGGGGGCCCCGGGTCCACAGATACGCAGTATTTT.

V is TRBV5-6 and J is TRBJ1-6; 8 bases are shared with TRBD1. With 5 bases clipped from V and 9 bases from J, the junction kept 10 bases outside the gene matches. The CDR3 sequence is 15 residues long. Germline lookup yields CDR1 SGHDT and CDR2 YYEEEE. The CDR3: CASSWAGGAGSPLHF. Here the CDR3 DNA reads TGTGCCAGCAGTTGGGCAGGGGGCGCCGGTTCACCCCTCCACTTT.

This clone was seen just once. The V gene is TRBV2, the J gene TRBJ1-1; D is possibly TRBD1 (6 bases). CDR3 length equals 12 residues. Trimming stripped 7 bases from V and 4 bases from J, with 10 bases between. Germline values: CDR1 SNHLY, CDR2 FYNNEI. The CDR3 sequence: CASKGHITEAFF. The CDR3 region has the DNA TGTGCCAGCAAGGGACACATCACTGAAGCTTTCTTT.

The chain uses TRBV11-2 and TRBJ1-4, with D perhaps matching TRBD1 (5 bases). V was cut by 5 bases and J by 7 bases, with 17 bases left in between. Germline assignment: CDR1 SGHAT and CDR2 FQNNGV. This CDR3 spans 15 amino acids. In DNA form, the CDR3 reads TGTGCCAGCAGCAACCGCGACAGCAGTCGTGAAAAACTGTTTTTT. It translates to CASSNRDSSREKLFF.

The chain recombines TRBV5-1 with TRBJ2-3; D is unclear. CDR3 length equals 12 residues. The V gene lost 0 bases and the J gene lost 6 bases, with 5 bases spanning the gap. Germline values: CDR1 SGHRS, CDR2 YFSETQ. The DNA of the CDR3 is TGCGCCAGCAGCTTGGGCGTTGATACGCAGTATTTT. It is translated as CASSLGVDTQYF.

This rearrangement joins TRBV5-3 to TRBJ1-2; no reliable D call. TRBV5-3 is an ORF, with its function uncertain. V lost 3 bases to trimming and J lost 4 bases, with 16 bases between them. The CDR3 loop spans 15 amino acids. In DNA, the CDR3 is TGTGCCAGAAGCTGCTCCGACCTACTAAGCTATGGCTACACCTTC. Translated, it gives CARSCSDLLSYGYTF.

This clone was recorded only once. The gene calls are TRBV11-2 and TRBJ2-7, with unresolved D. The CDR3 covers 14 residues. The germline V gene has CDR1 SGHAT and CDR2 FQNNGV. With 3 bases removed from V and 3 bases from J, the gap between germline ends came to 12 bases. Here the CDR3 reads CASSLMGRNYEQYF. The CDR3 region has the DNA TGTGCCAGCAGCTTGATGGGCCGTAACTACGAGCAGTACTTC.

The V and J genes are TRBV2 and TRBJ2-2; D gene uncertain. Germline CDR1 reads SNHLY; CDR2 reads FYNNEI. V was shortened by 3 bases and J by 6 bases, with 14 bases between the two germline ends. The CDR3 runs to 15 residues. The CDR3 DNA follows: TGTGCCAGCAGTGAGGTTCTAGTACCGGCCGGGGAGCTGTTTTTT. Translating it yields CASSEVLVPAGELFF. The variable domain in full, completed from reference TRBV2 and TRBJ2-2, reads EPEVTQTPSHQVTQMGQEVILRCVPISNHLYFYWYRQILGQKVEFLVSFYNNEISEKSEIFDDQFSVERPDGSNFTLKIRSTKLEDSAMYFCASSEVLVPAGELFFGEGSRLTVL.

This rearrangement joins TRBV28 to TRBJ1-1; no clear D. The germline V gene encodes CDR1 MDHEN and CDR2 SYDVKM. This CDR3 is 14 amino acids long. Trimming removed 4 bases from V and 4 bases from J, with 13 bases in between. CDR3 in DNA: TGTGCCAGCAGTTCAAGGGCCATATTCACTGAAGCTTTCTTT. Its protein product is CASSSRAIFTEAFF.

Comments on this clone: Other DNA sequences in this sample translate to the same CDR3. The chain has TRBV29-1 and TRBJ2-5; D is unclear. CDR1 SQVTM and CDR2 ANQGSEA come from the germline V gene. The CDR3 length is 11 residues. V shed 7 bases and J shed 4 bases, with 10 bases lying between them. For the CDR3, the DNA is TGCAGCGGTAGGTTCGGAGAGACCCAGTACTTC. It yields the protein CSGRFGETQYF.

The V gene is TRBV10-3, the J gene TRBJ2-2; 8 bases are a match to TRBD1. The J segment lost 0 bases and the V segment lost 5 bases, leaving 5 bases of the junction unmatched. Germline assignment: CDR1 ENHRY and CDR2 SYGVKD. The CDR3 length is 16 residues. The CDR3 DNA reads as TGTGCCATCAGTTCTAACAGGGGGACGAACACCGGGGAGCTGTTTTTT. Translating gives CAISSNRGTNTGELFF.

The count of this clone is one. V is TRBV14 and J is TRBJ1-2, with TRBD1 matching over 10 bases. Per germline, CDR1 SGHDN and CDR2 FVKESK. V gave up 2 bases and J gave up 8 bases; unmatched junction bases: 5. The CDR3 is 14 residues long. The CDR3 loop is CASSQKGDRGGYTF. DNA of the CDR3: TGTGCCAGCAGCCAAAAGGGGGACAGGGGAGGCTACACCTTC.

The chain combines TRBV5-6 with TRBJ1-4, with unresolved D. V lost 3 bases to trimming and J lost 7 bases, with 16 bases between them. Looked up from germline, CDR1 is SGHDT and CDR2 is YYEEEE. This CDR3 region has 15 residues. CDR3 nucleotides: TGTGCCAGCAGCTCAGAAAGAGGATATGGTGAAAAACTGTTTTTT. It is translated as CASSSERGYGEKLFF.

This rearrangement joins TRBV6-1 to TRBJ1-3; TRBD1 agrees at 9 bases. V gave up 10 bases and J gave up 6 bases; unmatched junction bases: 13. CDR1 is MNHNS, CDR2 SASEGT, per germline. This CDR3 comprises 15 residues. CDR3 loop: CATTGTGYLPNTIYF. The DNA of the CDR3 is TGTGCCACTACCGGGACAGGGTACCTTCCAAACACCATATATTTT.

The chain couples TRBV5-6 to TRBJ1-4; D ambiguous. The CDR3 spans 13 residues. V dropped 7 bases and J dropped 7 bases, with 14 bases sitting between them. CDR1 SGHDT and CDR2 YYEEEE come from the germline V gene. Written as DNA, the CDR3 is TGTGCCAGCTGCCCCGGGGAGGGTGAAAAACTGTTTTTT. This encodes CASCPGEGEKLFF.